Below, 2 T cell receptor beta chains from the same sample are listed, as sequenced in a study of cytomegalovirus exposure and HLA in healthy donors. A multiplex PCR was run with 60 Vbeta primers and 13 Jbeta primers. Profiling relied on immunoSEQ multiplex PCR, and the TCRdb table lists in-frame clones only, not all of them. The table records over 110,000 clones, 79% of them present only once. The sequencing input was PBMCs. The receptors originated from a man aged 18 to 30 in good health and CMV-seronegative.

The gene calls are TRBV19 and TRBJ2-2, with D perhaps matching TRBD1 (6 bases). Trimming removed 3 bases from V and 1 base from J, with 9 bases in between. Germline values: CDR1 LNHDA, CDR2 SQIVND (reference sequence). CDR3 size: 15 residues. Here the CDR3 reads CASSIRGGNTGELFF. The CDR3 DNA reads TGTGCCAGTAGTATCCGAGGGGGGAACACCGGGGAGCTGTTTTTT.

The chain recombines TRBV29-1 with TRBJ2-4; D possibly corresponds to TRBD1 (6 bases). Trimming cost V 5 bases and J 1 base, with 9 bases left between them. The germline gives CDR1 SQVTM, CDR2 ANQGSEA. The CDR3 has 13 amino acids. CDR3 DNA: TGCAGCGTTCCTGACAGGGCCAAAAACATTCAGTACTTC. Its translation: CSVPDRAKNIQYF. The variable domain in full, completed from reference TRBV29-1 and TRBJ2-4, reads SAVISQKPSRDICQRGTSLTIQCQVDSQVTMMFWYRQQPGQSLTLIATANQGSEATYESGFVIDKFPISRPNLTFSTLTVSNMSPEDSSIYLCSVPDRAKNIQYFGAGTRLSVL.